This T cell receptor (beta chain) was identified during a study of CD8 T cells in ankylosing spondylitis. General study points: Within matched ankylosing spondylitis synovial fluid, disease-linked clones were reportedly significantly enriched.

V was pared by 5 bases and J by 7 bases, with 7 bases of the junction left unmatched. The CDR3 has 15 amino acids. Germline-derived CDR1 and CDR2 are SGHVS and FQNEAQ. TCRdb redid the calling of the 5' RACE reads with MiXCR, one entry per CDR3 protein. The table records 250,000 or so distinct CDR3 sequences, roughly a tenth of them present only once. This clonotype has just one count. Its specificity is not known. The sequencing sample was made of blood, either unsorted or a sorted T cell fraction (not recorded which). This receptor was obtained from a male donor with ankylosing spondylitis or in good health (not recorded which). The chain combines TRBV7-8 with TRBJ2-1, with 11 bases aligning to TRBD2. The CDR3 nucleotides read TGTGCCAGCAGCCTTCGACTAGCGGGGAGTAATGAGCAGTTCTTC. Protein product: CASSLRLAGSNEQFF.